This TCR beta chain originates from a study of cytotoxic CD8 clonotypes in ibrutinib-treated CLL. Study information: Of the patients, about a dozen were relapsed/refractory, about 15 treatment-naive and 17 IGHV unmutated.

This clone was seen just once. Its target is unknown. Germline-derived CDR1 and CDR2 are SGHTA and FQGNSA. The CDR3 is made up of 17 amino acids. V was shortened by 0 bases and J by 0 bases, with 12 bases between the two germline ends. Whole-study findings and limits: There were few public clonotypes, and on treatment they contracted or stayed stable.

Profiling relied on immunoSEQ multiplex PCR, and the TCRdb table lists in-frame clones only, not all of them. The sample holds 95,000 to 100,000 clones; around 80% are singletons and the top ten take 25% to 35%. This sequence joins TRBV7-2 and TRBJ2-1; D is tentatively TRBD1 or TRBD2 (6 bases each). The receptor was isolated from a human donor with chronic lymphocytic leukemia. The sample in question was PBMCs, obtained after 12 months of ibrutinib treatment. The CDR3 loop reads CASSLAGAGSSYNEQFF. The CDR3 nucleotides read TGTGCCAGCAGCTTAGCGGGGGCGGGGAGCTCCTACAATGAGCAGTTCTTC.